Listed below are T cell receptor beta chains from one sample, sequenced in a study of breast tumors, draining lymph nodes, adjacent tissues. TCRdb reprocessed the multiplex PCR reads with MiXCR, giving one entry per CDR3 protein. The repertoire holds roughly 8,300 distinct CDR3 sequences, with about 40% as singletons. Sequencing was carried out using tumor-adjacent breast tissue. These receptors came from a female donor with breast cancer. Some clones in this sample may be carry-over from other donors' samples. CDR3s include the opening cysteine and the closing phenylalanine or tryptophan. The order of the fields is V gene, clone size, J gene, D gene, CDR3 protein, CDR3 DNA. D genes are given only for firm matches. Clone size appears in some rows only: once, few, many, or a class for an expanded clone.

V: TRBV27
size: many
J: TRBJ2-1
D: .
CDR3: CASSLALRTNEQFF
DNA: TGTGCCAGTAGCTTAGCCCTCCGGACCAATGAGCAGTTCTTC

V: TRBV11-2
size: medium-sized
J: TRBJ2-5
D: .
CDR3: CASSSYGGETQYF
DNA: TGTGCCAGCAGCTCATATGGGGGGGAGACCCAGTACTTC

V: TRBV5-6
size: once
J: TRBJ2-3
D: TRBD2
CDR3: CASSFRTSGSLKTDTQCF
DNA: TGTGCCAGTAGCTTTCGAACTAGCGGGAGCTTGAAGACAGATACGCAGTGTTTT

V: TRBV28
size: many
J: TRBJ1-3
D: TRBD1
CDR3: CASRTTTGGAGNTIYF
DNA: TGTGCCAGCAGAACTACCACAGGGGGCGCAGGAAACACCATATATTTT

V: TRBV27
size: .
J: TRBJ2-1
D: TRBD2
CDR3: CASSLRLAGGGNEQFF
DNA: TGTGCCAGCAGTCTACGCCTAGCGGGAGGGGGAAATGAGCAGTTCTTC

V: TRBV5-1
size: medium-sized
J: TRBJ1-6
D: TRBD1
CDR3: CASSSRTDRDSPLHF
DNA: TGCGCCAGCAGCTCACGGACTGACAGGGATTCACCCCTCCACTTT

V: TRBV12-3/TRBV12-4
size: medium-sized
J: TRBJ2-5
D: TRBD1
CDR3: CASSLDRGETQYF
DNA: TGTGCCAGCAGTTTAGACAGGGGGGAGACCCAGTACTTC

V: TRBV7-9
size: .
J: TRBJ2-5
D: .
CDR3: CASSPQGYQETQYF
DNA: TGTGCCAGCAGCCCTCAGGGTTACCAAGAGACCCAGTACTTC

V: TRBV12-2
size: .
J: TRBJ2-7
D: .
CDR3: CASRLTPGRNGTGLVADSYEQYF
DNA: TGTGCAAGTCGCTTAACCCCCGGGCGAAACGGGACAGGTCTAGTTGCGGATAGCTACGAGCAGTACTTC

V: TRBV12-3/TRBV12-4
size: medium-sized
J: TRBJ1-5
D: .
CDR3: CASNLSPQPQHF
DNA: TGTGCCAGCAACCTGTCACCCCAGCCCCAGCATTTT

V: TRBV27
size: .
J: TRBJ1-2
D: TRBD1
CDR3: CASSDPGQGAGGYTF
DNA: TGTGCCAGCAGTGATCCGGGACAGGGGGCCGGTGGCTACACCTTC

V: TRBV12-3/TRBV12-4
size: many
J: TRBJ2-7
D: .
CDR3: CASSAPRGGLPYEQYF
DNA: TGTGCCAGCAGTGCCCCCCGAGGAGGGCTCCCCTACGAGCAGTACTTC

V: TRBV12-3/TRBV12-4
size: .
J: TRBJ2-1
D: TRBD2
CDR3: CASSFGTSGRGEQFF
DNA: TGTGCCAGCAGTTTTGGGACTAGCGGGAGGGGTGAGCAGTTCTTC

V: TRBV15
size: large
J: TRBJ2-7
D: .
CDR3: CATSPQGGSLDYEQYF
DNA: TGTGCCACCAGTCCACAGGGGGGGAGTCTCGATTACGAGCAGTACTTC

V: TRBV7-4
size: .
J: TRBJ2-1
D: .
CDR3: CASNQYSGAYEQFF
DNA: TGTGCCAGCAACCAATATAGCGGAGCCTACGAGCAGTTCTTC

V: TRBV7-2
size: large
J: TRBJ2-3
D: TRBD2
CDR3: CASSPYLAGEDTQYF
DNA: TGTGCCAGCAGCCCGTATCTAGCGGGAGAAGATACGCAGTATTTT

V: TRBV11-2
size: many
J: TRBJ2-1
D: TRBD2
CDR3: CASSLSPAGSGSNEQFF
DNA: TGTGCCAGCAGCTTATCCCCCGCGGGTAGCGGGAGTAATGAGCAGTTCTTC

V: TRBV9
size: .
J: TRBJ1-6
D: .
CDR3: CASSAGNNSPLHF
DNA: TGTGCCAGCAGTGCTGGGAATAATTCACCCCTCCACTTT

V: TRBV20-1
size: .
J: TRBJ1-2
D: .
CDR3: CSAPIGGYGYTF
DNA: TGCAGTGCCCCCATCGGGGGCTATGGCTACACCTTC

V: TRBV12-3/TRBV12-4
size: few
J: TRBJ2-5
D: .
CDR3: CASSLIPGTQYF
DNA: TGTGCCAGCAGTTTGATTCCCGGGACCCAGTACTTC

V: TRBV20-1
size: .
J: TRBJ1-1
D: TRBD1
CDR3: CSALRGVWAEAFF
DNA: TGCAGTGCTCTCAGGGGGGTGTGGGCTGAAGCTTTCTTT

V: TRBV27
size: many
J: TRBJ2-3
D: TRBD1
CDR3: CASSLKGGQPFYTDTQYF
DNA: TGTGCCAGCAGTTTAAAAGGGGGACAGCCTTTTTACACAGATACGCAGTATTTT

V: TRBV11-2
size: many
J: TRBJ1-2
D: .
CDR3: CASSYYRDSSTF
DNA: TGTGCCAGCAGCTATTACAGGGATAGCTCCACCTTC

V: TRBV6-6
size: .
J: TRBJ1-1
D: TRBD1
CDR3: CASSKDRVTEAFF
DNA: TGTGCCAGCAGTAAGGACAGGGTTACTGAAGCTTTCTTT

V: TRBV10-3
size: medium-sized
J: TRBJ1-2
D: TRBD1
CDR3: CAINRGQNYGYTF
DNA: TGTGCCATCAACCGGGGACAGAACTATGGCTACACCTTC

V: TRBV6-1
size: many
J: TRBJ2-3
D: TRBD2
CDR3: CASSPGTSGDTDTQYF
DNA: TGTGCCAGCAGCCCCGGGACTAGCGGTGACACAGATACGCAGTATTTT

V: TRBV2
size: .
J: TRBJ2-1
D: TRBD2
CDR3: CASSGGTSVYNEQFF
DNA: TGTGCCAGCAGTGGGGGGACTAGCGTTTACAATGAGCAGTTCTTC

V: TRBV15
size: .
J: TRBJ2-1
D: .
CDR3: CATSSTPGLRSNEQFF
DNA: TGTGCCACCAGCAGTACCCCGGGACTCCGTAGCAATGAGCAGTTCTTC

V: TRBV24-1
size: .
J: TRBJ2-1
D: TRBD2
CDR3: CATSSSGGSYNEQFF
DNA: TGTGCCACCAGTTCTAGCGGGGGATCCTACAATGAGCAGTTCTTC

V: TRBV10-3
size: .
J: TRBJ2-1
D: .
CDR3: CAIGTAGNERFF
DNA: TGTGCTATCGGGACAGCGGGGAATGAGCGGTTCTTC

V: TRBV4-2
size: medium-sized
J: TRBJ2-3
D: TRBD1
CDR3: CASRGAAQGDVNTQYF
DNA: TGTGCCAGCAGGGGGGCGGCCCAGGGGGATGTCAATACGCAGTATTTT

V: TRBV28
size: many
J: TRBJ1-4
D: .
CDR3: CASRPTNEKLFF
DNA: TGTGCCAGCAGACCGACTAATGAAAAACTGTTTTTT

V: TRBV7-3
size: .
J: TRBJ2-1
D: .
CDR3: CASSLIGGTNGEQFF
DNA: TGTGCCAGCAGTCTAATTGGCGGTACTAACGGGGAGCAGTTCTTC

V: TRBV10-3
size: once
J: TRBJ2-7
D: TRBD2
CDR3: CAISEWAGGTSGEQYF
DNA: TGTGCCATCAGTGAGTGGGCGGGAGGGACAAGTGGCGAGCAGTACTTC

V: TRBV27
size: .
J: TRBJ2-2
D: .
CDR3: CASSFPNTGELFF
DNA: TGTGCCAGCAGTTTCCCGAACACCGGGGAGCTGTTTTTT

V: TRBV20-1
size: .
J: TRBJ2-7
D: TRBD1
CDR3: CSADRGSLTYEQYF
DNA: TGCAGTGCGGACAGGGGTAGCCTGACCTACGAGCAGTACTTC

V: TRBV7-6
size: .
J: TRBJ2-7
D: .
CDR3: CASGKSSRSYEQYF
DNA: TGTGCCAGCGGAAAGTCCTCACGCTCCTACGAGCAGTACTTC

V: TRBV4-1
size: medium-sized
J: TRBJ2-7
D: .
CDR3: CASSQGGGGGTYEQYF
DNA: TGCGCCAGCAGCCAGGGGGGTGGCGGGGGCACCTACGAGCAGTACTTC

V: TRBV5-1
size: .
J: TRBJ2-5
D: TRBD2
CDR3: CASMGNWGRAPEARYF
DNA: TGCGCCAGCATGGGAAACTGGGGGAGGGCCCCAGAGGCCCGGTACTTC

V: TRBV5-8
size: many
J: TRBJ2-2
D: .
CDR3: CASSLDAGELFF
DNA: TGTGCCAGCAGCTTGGACGCCGGGGAGCTGTTTTTT

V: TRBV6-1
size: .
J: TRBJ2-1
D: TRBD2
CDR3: CASSRREGTSFF
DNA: TGTGCCAGCAGTCGACGGGAGGGGACATCGTTCTTC

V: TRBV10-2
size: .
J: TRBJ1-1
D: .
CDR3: CASSGTENTEAFF
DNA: TGCGCCAGCAGTGGGACAGAAAACACTGAAGCTTTCTTT

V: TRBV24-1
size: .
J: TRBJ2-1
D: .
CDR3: CATSEAARVEQFF
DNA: TGTGCCACCAGTGAGGCGGCGAGAGTTGAGCAGTTCTTC

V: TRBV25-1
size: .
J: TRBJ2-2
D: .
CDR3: CASSLPGPQAGELFF
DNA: TGTGCCAGCAGCTTACCGGGACCTCAGGCCGGGGAGCTGTTTTTT

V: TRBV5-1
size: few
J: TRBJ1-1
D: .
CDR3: CASSLEVSNTEAFF
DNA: TGCGCCAGCAGCTTGGAGGTATCGAACACTGAAGCTTTCTTT

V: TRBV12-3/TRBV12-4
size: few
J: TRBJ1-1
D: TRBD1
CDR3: CASNRGLTEAFF
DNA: TGTGCCAGCAATAGGGGGCTCACTGAAGCTTTCTTT

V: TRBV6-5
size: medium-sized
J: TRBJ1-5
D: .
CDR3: CASSTGTPDYQPQHF
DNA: TGTGCCAGCAGTACCGGGACACCTGACTATCAGCCCCAGCATTTT

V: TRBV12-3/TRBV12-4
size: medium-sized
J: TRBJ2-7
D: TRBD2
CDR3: CASSLKGGRSEQYF
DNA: TGTGCCAGCAGTTTAAAGGGAGGGAGGTCGGAGCAGTACTTC

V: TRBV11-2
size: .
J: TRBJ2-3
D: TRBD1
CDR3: CASIRDRGRTDTQYF
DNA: TGTGCCAGCATCCGGGACAGGGGTAGGACAGATACGCAGTATTTT

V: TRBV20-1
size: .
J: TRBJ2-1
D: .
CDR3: CSAPGLLNEQFF
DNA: TGCAGTGCTCCGGGACTGTTGAATGAGCAGTTCTTC

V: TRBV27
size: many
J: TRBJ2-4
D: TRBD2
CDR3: CASSPISGLAGLAKNIQYF
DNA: TGTGCCAGCAGTCCCATCTCGGGACTAGCGGGACTAGCCAAAAACATTCAGTACTTC

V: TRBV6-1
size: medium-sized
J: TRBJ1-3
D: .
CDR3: CASSETQMSTIYF
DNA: TGTGCCAGCAGTGAAACCCAAATGAGCACCATATATTTT

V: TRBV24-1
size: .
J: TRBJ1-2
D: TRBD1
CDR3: CATSDLQGFYGYTF
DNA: TGTGCCACCAGTGATTTACAGGGGTTCTATGGCTACACCTTC

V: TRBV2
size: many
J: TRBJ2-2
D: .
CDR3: CASEGTTNTGELFF
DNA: TGTGCCAGCGAAGGGACAACGAACACCGGGGAGCTGTTTTTT

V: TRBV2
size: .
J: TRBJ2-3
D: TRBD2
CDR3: CASTGTSGTDTQYF
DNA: TGTGCCTCCACGGGGACTAGCGGCACAGATACGCAGTATTTT

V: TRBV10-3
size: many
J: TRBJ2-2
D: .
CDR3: CAISESTVTGELFF
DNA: TGTGCCATCAGTGAGTCGACGGTGACCGGGGAGCTGTTTTTT

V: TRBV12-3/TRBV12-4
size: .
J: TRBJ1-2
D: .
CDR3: CASSPDGDYSYTF
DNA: TGTGCCAGCAGCCCCGACGGAGATTATAGCTACACCTTC

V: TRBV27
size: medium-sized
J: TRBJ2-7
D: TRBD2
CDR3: CASSFTSGYEQYF
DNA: TGTGCCAGCAGTTTTACTAGCGGATACGAGCAGTACTTC

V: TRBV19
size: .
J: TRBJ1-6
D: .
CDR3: CASVESYNSPLHF
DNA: TGTGCCAGTGTGGAATCCTATAATTCACCCCTCCACTTT